This T cell receptor beta chain was retrieved from a study of blood T cell repertoires in COVID-19. Study context: The United States, Italy and Spain provided the acute and convalescent COVID-19 samples.

How the authors handled the data: Reference gene primer amplification gave estimated nucleated cell counts. Assay used: immunoSEQ multiplex PCR; TCRdb lists only in-frame clones, some missing. The DNA was the basis for D and trimming; V, J and clone size are from that table. The sample shows 200,000 or so clones, 80% to 90% of them seen only once. CDR3 length: 13 residues. The germline V gene has CDR1 GTSNPN and CDR2 SVGIG (reference sequence). V was trimmed by 5 bases and J by 2 bases, leaving 10 bases between them. This chain joins TRBV30 and TRBJ1-5; perhaps TRBD1 as D (5 bases). The sequence came from a human donor with active or convalescent COVID-19. The donor label of this sample is uncertain. The sequencing input was peripheral blood. The DNA for the CDR3 is TGTGCCTGGGGAGGGGAGGGCAATCAGCCCCAGCATTTT. It codes for CAWGGEGNQPQHF.